A single sample is the source of the 23 T cell receptor beta chains below, sequenced in a study of T cells in Graves' hyperthyroidism and ophthalmopathy. TCR beta CDR3 regions were amplified from RNA transcripts. The HTBI primer set was used in a first-round RT-PCR of the TCR CDR3. TCRdb re-called the multiplex PCR reads with MiXCR, one entry per CDR3 protein. The sample has around 660,000 distinct CDR3 sequences; nearly 45% are singletons. Source material: peripheral blood or thyroid tissue (not recorded which). These receptors all come from an adult man with Graves' disease, either hyperthyroidism or ophthalmopathy (not recorded which).

V usage is TRBV20-1 and J usage is TRBJ1-6; D is unclear. V lost 0 bases and J 5 bases, leaving 17 bases between the germline ends. The germline gives CDR1 DFQATT, CDR2 SNEGSKA (reference sequence). The CDR3 is 17 amino acids. The CDR3 is CSARDEVSGVHNSPLHF. The CDR3 bases are TGCAGTGCTAGAGATGAAGTTAGTGGAGTTCATAATTCACCCCTCCACTTT.

The chain joins TRBV6-5 to TRBJ1-2, with D possibly matching TRBD1 (5 bases). Germline V lookup: CDR1 MNHEY, CDR2 SVGAGI. There are 12 residues in the CDR3. Trimming stripped 5 bases from V and 8 bases from J, with 12 bases between. The CDR3 DNA reads as TGTGCCAGCAGTAAACCGCAGGGAGGCTACACCTTC. This gives the protein CASSKPQGGYTF.

The sample holds a few counts of this clonotype. This sequence joins TRBV2 and TRBJ1-5; D possibly corresponds to TRBD1 (6 bases). The germline V and J ends were trimmed by 6 bases and 0 bases, with 12 bases remaining between them. The CDR3 length is 15 residues. Germline lookup yields CDR1 SNHLY and CDR2 FYNNEI. The CDR3 sequence: CASSTGTSSNQPQHF. The CDR3 DNA sequence: TGTGCCAGCAGCACCGGGACAAGTAGCAATCAGCCCCAGCATTTT.

The chain has TRBV7-2 and TRBJ2-7; D might be TRBD2 (5 bases). Trimming took 6 bases from V and 4 from J, leaving 19 bases between them. The CDR3 sequence is 15 residues long. From germline, CDR1 is SGHTA and CDR2 FQGNSA. The CDR3 nucleotides read TGTGCCAGCAGTGCTACTAGACCTGGGGAATACGAGCAGTACTTC. Translation gives CASSATRPGEYEQYF. Combining the CDR3 with reference TRBV7-2 and TRBJ2-7 gives the whole variable domain GAGVSQSPSNKVTEKGKDVELRCDPISGHTALYWYRQSLGQGLEFLIYFQGNSAPDKSGLPSDRFSAERTGGSVSTLTIQRTQQEDSAVYLCASSATRPGEYEQYFGPGTRLTVT.

There are many counts of this clonotype. This chain connects TRBV20-1 to TRBJ1-3; D is undetermined. V was trimmed by 3 bases and J by 0 bases, leaving 6 bases between them. Germline CDR1 is DFQATT and CDR2 is SNEGSKA (reference sequence). CDR3 size: 13 residues. For the CDR3, the DNA is TGCAGTGCTAGTTCCATCTCTGGAAACACCATATATTTT. This gives the protein CSASSISGNTIYF.

This sequence joins TRBV12-3 or TRBV12-4 and TRBJ2-6; no firm D call. The CDR3 totals 14 residues. V was shortened by 5 bases and J by 0 bases, with 5 bases between the two germline ends. The CDR3, as DNA: TGTGCCAGCAGTGTTAGCTCTGGGGCCAACGTCCTGACTTTC. Its protein product is CASSVSSGANVLTF.

The chain is built from TRBV20-1 and TRBJ1-5, with TRBD1 matching 8 bases. Germline V lookup: CDR1 DFQATT, CDR2 SNEGSKA (reference sequence). The CDR3 sequence is 14 residues long. V dropped 7 bases and J dropped 1; count of bases not matched to a gene: 6. This CDR3 is CSVQGAGSNQPQHF. The CDR3 DNA reads TGCAGTGTCCAGGGGGCAGGGAGCAATCAGCCCCAGCATTTT.

This clonotype was detected only a few times. This chain joins TRBV7-9 and TRBJ2-7, with unresolved D. Trimming shortened V by 5 bases and J by 5 bases, and 13 bases separated the two germline ends. CDR3 length equals 13 residues. CDR1 SEHNR and CDR2 FQNEAQ come from the germline V gene (reference sequence). The CDR3 bases are TGTGCCAGCAGCCATGTACTGAAGGACGAGCAGTACTTC. This codes for CASSHVLKDEQYF.

V gene TRBV20-1 combines with J gene TRBJ2-5; 7 bases are shared with TRBD1. Germline-derived CDR1 and CDR2 are DFQATT and SNEGSKA (reference sequence). The length of the CDR3 is 13 residues. V was clipped by 5 bases and J by 5 bases; unmatched bases: 8. Here the CDR3 reads CSAPRQGMETQYF. DNA of the CDR3: TGCAGTGCTCCAAGACAGGGAATGGAGACCCAGTACTTC.

This clonotype was seen more than once but under ten times. The chain employs TRBV20-1 and TRBJ2-7; 8 bases match TRBD2. V lost 6 bases, J lost 2 bases, and 9 bases stayed unmatched. Germline CDR1 reads DFQATT; CDR2 reads SNEGSKA (reference sequence). The CDR3 runs 14 residues. CDR3 nucleotide sequence: TGCAGTGCGGCCCTAGCGGGCCTTGCCTACGAGCAGTACTTC. This sequence encodes CSAALAGLAYEQYF.

This clonotype has ten or more counts. The chain links TRBV7-2 to TRBJ2-7; 10 nucleotides line up with TRBD2. The V segment lost 2 bases and the J segment 6 bases; nucleotides outside the gene matches: 7. The CDR3 extends over 15 amino acids. Germline V gene sequence: CDR1 SGHTA, CDR2 FQGNSA. The CDR3 DNA follows: TGTGCCAGCAGCTTACGGCTAGCGGGAGCTAGCGAGCAGTACTTC. Protein: CASSLRLAGASEQYF.

The J gene is TRBJ1-4, the V gene TRBV2; D may be TRBD1 (6 bases). Per germline, CDR1 SNHLY and CDR2 FYNNEI. The CDR3 is 16 residues long. Trimming left V 3 bases short and J 8 bases short, with 19 bases between. The CDR3 DNA sequence: TGTGCCAGCAGTGAGGTGCAGGGGTGGGTCCAAGAAAAACTGTTTTTT. Protein: CASSEVQGWVQEKLFF. Full variable domain (rest looked up from reference TRBV2 and TRBJ1-4): EPEVTQTPSHQVTQMGQEVILRCVPISNHLYFYWYRQILGQKVEFLVSFYNNEISEKSEIFDDQFSVERPDGSNFTLKIRSTKLEDSAMYFCASSEVQGWVQEKLFFGSGTQLSVL.

The chain recombines TRBV2 with TRBJ2-5; D gene ambiguous. The CDR3 spans 12 residues. Trimming stripped 8 bases from V and 2 bases from J, with 9 bases between. The germline CDR1 and CDR2 sequences are SNHLY and FYNNEI. CDR3 loop: CASGQNQETQYF. The CDR3 bases are TGTGCCAGCGGGCAGAATCAAGAGACCCAGTACTTC.

In its sample, this clonotype was seen a few times. This chain joins TRBV10-3 and TRBJ2-7; the match to TRBD2 covers 16 bases. CDR1 and CDR2 from the germline V gene are ENHRY and SYGVKD. The J segment lost 7 bases and the V segment lost 9 bases, leaving 12 bases of the junction unmatched. This CDR3 comprises 16 residues. The CDR3 here is CAIDSGLAGGQGEQYF. For the CDR3, the DNA is TGTGCCATAGATTCGGGACTAGCGGGGGGGCAGGGAGAGCAGTACTTC.

The CDR3 region is CASSQGDRVGYGYTF. The CDR3 region has the DNA TGTGCCAGCAGCCAAGGGGACAGGGTCGGATATGGCTACACCTTC. This chain links TRBV7-9 with TRBJ1-2, with TRBD1 identical over 9 bases. The CDR3 sequence is 15 residues long. The V gene's germline CDR1 is SEHNR and CDR2 FQNEAQ (reference sequence). V lost 5 bases and J lost 5; bases outside the gene matches: 9.

The chain uses TRBV2 and TRBJ2-7; 8 bases match TRBD1. Losses at the gene ends were 6 bases for V and 12 bases for J; bases not matched to a gene: 10. Germline V gives CDR1 SNHLY, CDR2 FYNNEI. The CDR3 contains 12 residues. CDR3 nucleotide sequence: TGTGCCAGCAGGGAGACGGACAGGGCTATGTACTTC. Its translation: CASRETDRAMYF.

The J gene is TRBJ2-5, the V gene TRBV20-1, with D possibly TRBD2 on 7 matching bases. The germline V gene has CDR1 DFQATT and CDR2 SNEGSKA (reference sequence). V lost 0 bases and J lost 1, with 12 bases in between. This CDR3 is built from 15 residues. CDR3 region: CSARDGGGIQETQYF. In DNA, the CDR3 is TGCAGTGCTAGAGATGGGGGGGGCATCCAAGAGACCCAGTACTTC.

The sample holds a few counts of this clonotype. The genes are TRBV5-6 and TRBJ1-2; D unclear. Germline lookup yields CDR1 SGHDT and CDR2 YYEEEE. The CDR3 covers 15 residues. Trimming shortened V by 0 bases and J by 0 bases, and 9 bases separated the two germline ends. The CDR3 DNA is TGTGCCAGCAGCTTGGACACGTCGACTAACTATGGCTACACCTTC. The encoded protein is CASSLDTSTNYGYTF.

This clonotype was counted many times. CDR3 in amino acids: CASSGGAGGREQYF. CDR3 DNA: TGTGCCAGCAGCGGAGGGGCAGGAGGACGCGAGCAGTACTTC. This chain connects TRBV13 to TRBJ2-7, with D perhaps TRBD2 (6 bases). This CDR3 is built from 14 residues. In germline, CDR1 is PRHDT, CDR2 FYEKMQ (reference sequence). Trimming left V 5 bases short and J 6 bases short, with 17 bases between.

In this sample, this clonotype turned up many times. The V gene is TRBV24-1, the J gene TRBJ1-5, with D possibly matching TRBD1 (5 bases). The CDR3 has 15 residues. Germline V gives CDR1 KGHDR, CDR2 SFDVKD. V dropped 5 bases and J dropped 1 base, with 11 bases sitting between them. The CDR3 nucleotides are TGTGCCACCAGTGGGGAGGACAAGAGCAATCAGCCCCAGCATTTT. Protein: CATSGEDKSNQPQHF.

V is TRBV29-1 and J is TRBJ1-1; D gene unclear. The germline V gene has CDR1 SQVTM and CDR2 ANQGSEA. The CDR3 consists of 11 residues. With 8 bases removed from V and 2 bases from J, the gap between germline ends came to 9 bases. CDR3 DNA: TGCAGCTTATTGGGCAACACTGAAGCTTTCTTT. Residues: CSLLGNTEAFF.

This clonotype was detected only a few times. The CDR3 sequence is CASSLAYRGYGYTF. Written as DNA, the CDR3 is TGTGCCAGCAGCTTAGCTTACAGGGGCTATGGCTACACCTTC. The V and J genes are TRBV7-8 and TRBJ1-2; 7 bases line up with TRBD1. From germline, CDR1 is SGHVS and CDR2 FQNEAQ. The CDR3 is 14 residues long. Trimming cost V 0 bases and J 4 bases; bases outside gene matches: 2.

This clonotype was counted between two and nine times. The chain carries TRBV6-1 and TRBJ2-2; D is unresolved. The CDR3 runs to 16 residues. Germline CDR1 and CDR2: MNHNS and SASEGT. Trimming shortened V by 6 bases and J by 0 bases, and 14 bases separated the two germline ends. The CDR3 DNA sequence: TGTGCCAGCAGCGCCCCTGGAAGATCGAACACCGGGGAGCTGTTTTTT. This gives the protein CASSAPGRSNTGELFF.